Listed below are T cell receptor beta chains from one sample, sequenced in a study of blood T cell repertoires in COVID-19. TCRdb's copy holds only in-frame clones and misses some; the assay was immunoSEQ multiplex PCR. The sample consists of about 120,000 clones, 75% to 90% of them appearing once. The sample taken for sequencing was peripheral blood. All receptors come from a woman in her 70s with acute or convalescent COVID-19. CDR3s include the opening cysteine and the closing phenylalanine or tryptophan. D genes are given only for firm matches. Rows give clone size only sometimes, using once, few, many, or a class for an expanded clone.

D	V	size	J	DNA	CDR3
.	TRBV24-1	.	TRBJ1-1	TGTGCCACGAGGGGGGGATCGGGGACTGAAGCTTTCTTT	CATRGGSGTEAFF
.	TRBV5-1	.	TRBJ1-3	TGCGCCAGCAGCGGGGGCAGCTCTGGAAACACCATATATTTT	CASSGGSSGNTIYF
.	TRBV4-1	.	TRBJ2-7	TGCGCCAGCAGCCAAGGACGGCCAGGAAGACGGGGATACGAGCAGTACTTC	CASSQGRPGRRGYEQYF
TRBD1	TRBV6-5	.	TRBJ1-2	TGTGCCAGCAGTTACTCTGGGACAGGGTCAAATGGGGGCTACACCTTC	CASSYSGTGSNGGYTF
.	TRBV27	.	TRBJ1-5	TGTGCCAGCATGCTACAGGGTAGCAATCAGCCCCAGCATTTT	CASMLQGSNQPQHF
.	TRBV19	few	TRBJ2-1	TGTGCCAGTAGTATTAGATTGGAGTCCGATGAGCAGTTCTTC	CASSIRLESDEQFF
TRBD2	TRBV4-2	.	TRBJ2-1	TGTGCCAGCAGCCAAGGCACTAGCGGGGGGCACTCCTACAATGAGCAGTTCTTC	CASSQGTSGGHSYNEQFF
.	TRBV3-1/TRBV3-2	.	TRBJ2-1	TGTGCCAGCAGCCAACGGGACTCGGGGCAGTTCTTC	CASSQRDSGQFF
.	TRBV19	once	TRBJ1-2	TGTGCCAGTAGTAGCATCCCAGGGGCCACTAACTATGGCTACACCTTC	CASSSIPGATNYGYTF
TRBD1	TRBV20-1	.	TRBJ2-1	TGCAGTGCTAGTGTCCGACAGGGGGTTCGCGAGCAGTTCTTC	CSASVRQGVREQFF
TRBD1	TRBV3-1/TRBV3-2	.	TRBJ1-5	TGTGCCAGCAGCCAAGGACAGGGAGGTTGGCAGCCCCAGCATTTT	CASSQGQGGWQPQHF
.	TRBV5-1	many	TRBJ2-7	TGCGCCAGCAGCCTGGGGGACAAATACGAGCAGTACTTC	CASSLGDKYEQYF
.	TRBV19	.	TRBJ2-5	TGTGCCAGTAGTAGCTTCGGGACGGCGGGGGAGACCCAGTACTTC	CASSSFGTAGETQYF
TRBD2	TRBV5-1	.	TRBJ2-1	TGCGCCAGCAGCTTGGTTGGGGATAGCGGGGGTCCCGATGAGCAGTTCTTC	CASSLVGDSGGPDEQFF
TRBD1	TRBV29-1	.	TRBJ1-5	TGCAGCGCCCTTACAGGGGGCCTCGGTCAGCCCCAGCATTTT	CSALTGGLGQPQHF
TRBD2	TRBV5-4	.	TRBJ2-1	TGTGCCAGCAGCCTCCAGCGGGGGGGCAGCAATGAGCAGTTCTTC	CASSLQRGGSNEQFF
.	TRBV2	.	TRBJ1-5	TGTGCCAGCAGTGGGGTGGCAGGGTCTGGGCAGCCCCAGCATTTT	CASSGVAGSGQPQHF
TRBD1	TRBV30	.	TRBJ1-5	TGTGCCTGGAGTACAGGGGAGTGGAATCAGCCCCAGCATTTT	CAWSTGEWNQPQHF
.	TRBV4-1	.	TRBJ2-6	TGCGCCAGCAGCCAAGAGAGGTGGCAGGGGAACGCTGGGGCCAACGTCCTGACTTTC	CASSQERWQGNAGANVLTF
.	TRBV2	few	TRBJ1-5	TGTGCCAGCAGTGACTCACAGGGTCATCAGCCCCAGCATTTT	CASSDSQGHQPQHF